This T cell receptor beta chain appears in the sequencing data of a study of control samples from healthy donors and cancer patients. CDR1 and CDR2 (germline): MNHEY, SVGEGT. The CDR3 runs to 13 residues. Trimming pared 6 bases from V and 2 bases from J, leaving 10 bases between. Repertoires were generated with immunoSEQ multiplex PCR, while TCRdb's copy carries only in-frame clones and drops some. The repertoire holds roughly 9,200 clones, with 91% as singletons. Sequencing was carried out using PBMCs. The source is a man between 60 and 70 years old with colorectal cancer. The rearrangement uses TRBV6-2 or TRBV6-3 and TRBJ1-1; D is unresolved. The chain's CDR3 is CASSRGPNTEAFF. The CDR3 DNA reads TGTGCCAGCAGCCGTGGACCCAACACTGAAGCTTTCTTT.